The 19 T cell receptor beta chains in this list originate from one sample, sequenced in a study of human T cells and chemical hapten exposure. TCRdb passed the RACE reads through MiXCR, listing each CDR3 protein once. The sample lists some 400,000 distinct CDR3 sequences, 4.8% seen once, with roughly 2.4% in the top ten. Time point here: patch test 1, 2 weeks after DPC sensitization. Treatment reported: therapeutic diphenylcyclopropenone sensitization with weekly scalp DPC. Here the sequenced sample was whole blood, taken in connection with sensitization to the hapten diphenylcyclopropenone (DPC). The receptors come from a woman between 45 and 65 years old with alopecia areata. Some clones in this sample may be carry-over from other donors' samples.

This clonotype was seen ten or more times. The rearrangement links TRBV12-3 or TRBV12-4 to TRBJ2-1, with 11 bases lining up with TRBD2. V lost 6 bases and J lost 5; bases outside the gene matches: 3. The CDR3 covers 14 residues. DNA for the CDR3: TGTGCCAGCAGAGGGACTAGCGGCCACAATGAGCAGTTCTTC. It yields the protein CASRGTSGHNEQFF.

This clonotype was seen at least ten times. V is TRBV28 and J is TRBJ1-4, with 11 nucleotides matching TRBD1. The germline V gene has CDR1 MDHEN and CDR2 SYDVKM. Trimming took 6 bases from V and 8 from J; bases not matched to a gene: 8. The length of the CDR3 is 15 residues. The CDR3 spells CASRESGTGGEKLFF. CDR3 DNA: TGTGCCAGCAGAGAATCCGGGACAGGGGGAGAAAAACTGTTTTTT.

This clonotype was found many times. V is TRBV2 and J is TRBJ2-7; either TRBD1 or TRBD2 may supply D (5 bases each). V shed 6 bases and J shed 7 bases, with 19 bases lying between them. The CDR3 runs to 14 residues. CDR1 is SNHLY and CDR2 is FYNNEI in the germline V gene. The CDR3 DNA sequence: TGTGCCAGCAGGGACTCCGCGGAGAGGGGTGAGCAGTACTTC. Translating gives CASRDSAERGEQYF.

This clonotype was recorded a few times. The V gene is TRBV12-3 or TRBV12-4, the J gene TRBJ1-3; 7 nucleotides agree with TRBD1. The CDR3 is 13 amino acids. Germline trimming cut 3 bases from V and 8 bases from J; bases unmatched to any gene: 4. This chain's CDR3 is CASSLAGGDTIYF. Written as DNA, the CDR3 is TGTGCCAGCAGTTTGGCAGGGGGAGACACCATATATTTT.

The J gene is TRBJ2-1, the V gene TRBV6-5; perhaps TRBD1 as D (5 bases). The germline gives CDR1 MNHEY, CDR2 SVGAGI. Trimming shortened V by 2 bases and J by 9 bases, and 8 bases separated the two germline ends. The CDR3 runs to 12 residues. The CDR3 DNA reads TGTGCCAGCAGTTACACCCAGGGTGAGCAGTTCTTC. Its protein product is CASSYTQGEQFF.

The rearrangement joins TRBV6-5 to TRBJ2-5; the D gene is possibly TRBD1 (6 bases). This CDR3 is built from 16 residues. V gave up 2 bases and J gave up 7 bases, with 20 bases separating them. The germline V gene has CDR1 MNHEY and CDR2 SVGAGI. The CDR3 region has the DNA TGTGCCAGCAGTTACGGGGGATTACAGGGAGTTGGGACCCAGTACTTC. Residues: CASSYGGLQGVGTQYF.

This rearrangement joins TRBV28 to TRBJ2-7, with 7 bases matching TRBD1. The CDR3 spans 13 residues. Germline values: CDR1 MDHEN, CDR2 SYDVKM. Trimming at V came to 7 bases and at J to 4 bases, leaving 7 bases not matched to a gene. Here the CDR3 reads CASTGTAAYEQYF. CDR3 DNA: TGTGCCAGCACCGGGACAGCAGCTTACGAGCAGTACTTC.

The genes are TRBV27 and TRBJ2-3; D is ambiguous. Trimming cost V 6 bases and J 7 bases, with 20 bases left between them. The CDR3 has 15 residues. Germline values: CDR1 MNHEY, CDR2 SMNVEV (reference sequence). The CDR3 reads CASRPLTGHENTQYF. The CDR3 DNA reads TGTGCCAGCAGGCCTTTGACCGGGCACGAAAATACGCAGTATTTT.

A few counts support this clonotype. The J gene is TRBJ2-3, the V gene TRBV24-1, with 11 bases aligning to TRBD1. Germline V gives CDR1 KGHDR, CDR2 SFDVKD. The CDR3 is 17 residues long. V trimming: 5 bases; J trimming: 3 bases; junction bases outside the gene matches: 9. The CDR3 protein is CATSGSGTGGGTDTQYF. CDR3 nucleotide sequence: TGTGCCACCAGTGGTTCCGGGACAGGGGGTGGTACAGATACGCAGTATTTT.

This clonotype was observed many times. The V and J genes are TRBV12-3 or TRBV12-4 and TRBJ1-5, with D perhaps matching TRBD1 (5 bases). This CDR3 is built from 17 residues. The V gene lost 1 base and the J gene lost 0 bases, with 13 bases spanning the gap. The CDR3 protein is CASSLGEPRVSNQPQHF. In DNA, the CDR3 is TGTGCCAGCAGTTTAGGAGAACCCAGGGTTAGCAATCAGCCCCAGCATTTT.

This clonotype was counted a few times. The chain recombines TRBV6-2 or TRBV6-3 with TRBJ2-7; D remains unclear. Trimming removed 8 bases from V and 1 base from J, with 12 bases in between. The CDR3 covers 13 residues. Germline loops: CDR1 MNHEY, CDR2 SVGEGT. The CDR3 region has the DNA TGTGCCAGCTCCGACATTTATTCCTACGAGCAGTACTTC. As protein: CASSDIYSYEQYF.

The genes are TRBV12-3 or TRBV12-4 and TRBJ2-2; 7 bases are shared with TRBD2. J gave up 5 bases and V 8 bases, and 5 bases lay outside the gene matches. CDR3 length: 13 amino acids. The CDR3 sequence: CASWWGGTGELFF. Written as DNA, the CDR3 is TGTGCCAGCTGGTGGGGGGGAACCGGGGAGCTGTTTTTT.

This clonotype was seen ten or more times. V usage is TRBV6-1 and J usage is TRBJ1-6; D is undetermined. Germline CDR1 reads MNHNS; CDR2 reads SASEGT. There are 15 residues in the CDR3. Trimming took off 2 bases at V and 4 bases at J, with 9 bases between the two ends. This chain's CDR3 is CASSERVIYNSPLHF. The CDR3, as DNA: TGTGCCAGCAGTGAAAGGGTGATTTATAATTCACCCCTCCACTTT.

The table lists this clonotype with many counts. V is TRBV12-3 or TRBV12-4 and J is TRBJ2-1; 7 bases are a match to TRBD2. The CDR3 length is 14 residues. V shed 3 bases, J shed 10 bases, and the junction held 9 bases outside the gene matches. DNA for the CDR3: TGTGCCAGCAGTTTGGCGGGAGAGGGTCGGGAGCAGTTCTTC. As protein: CASSLAGEGREQFF.

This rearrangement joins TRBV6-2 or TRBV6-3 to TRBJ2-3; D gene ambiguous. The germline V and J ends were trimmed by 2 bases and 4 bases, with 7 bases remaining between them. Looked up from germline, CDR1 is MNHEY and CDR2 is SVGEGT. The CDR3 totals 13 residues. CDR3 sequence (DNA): TGTGCCAGCAGTTACGGGTATTCAGATACGCAGTATTTT. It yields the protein CASSYGYSDTQYF.

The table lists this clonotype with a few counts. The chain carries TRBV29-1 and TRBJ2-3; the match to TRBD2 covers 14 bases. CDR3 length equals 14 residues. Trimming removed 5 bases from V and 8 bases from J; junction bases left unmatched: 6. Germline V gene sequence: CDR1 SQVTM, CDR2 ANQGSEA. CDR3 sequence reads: CSVPTSGGALTQYF. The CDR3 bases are TGCAGCGTTCCGACTAGCGGGGGGGCCCTTACGCAGTATTTT.

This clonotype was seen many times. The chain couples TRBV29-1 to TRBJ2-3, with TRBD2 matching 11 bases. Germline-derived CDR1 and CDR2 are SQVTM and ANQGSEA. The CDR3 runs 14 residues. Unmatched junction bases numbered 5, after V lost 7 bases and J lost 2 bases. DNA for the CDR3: TGCAGCGCAGCGGGACTAGCGGCCACAGATACGCAGTATTTT. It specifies CSAAGLAATDTQYF.

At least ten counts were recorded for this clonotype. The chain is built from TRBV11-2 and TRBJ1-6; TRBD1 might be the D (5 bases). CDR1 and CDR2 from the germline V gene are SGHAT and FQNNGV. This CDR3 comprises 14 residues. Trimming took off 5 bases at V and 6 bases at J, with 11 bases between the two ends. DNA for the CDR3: TGTGCCAGCAGCCACCGGGGGGGTAATTCACCCCTCCACTTT. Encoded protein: CASSHRGGNSPLHF.

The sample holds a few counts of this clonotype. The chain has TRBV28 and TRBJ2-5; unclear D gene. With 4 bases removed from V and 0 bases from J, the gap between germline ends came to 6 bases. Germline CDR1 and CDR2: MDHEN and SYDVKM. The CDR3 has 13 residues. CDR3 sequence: CASSSRNQETQYF. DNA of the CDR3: TGTGCCAGCAGTTCCCGGAACCAAGAGACCCAGTACTTC. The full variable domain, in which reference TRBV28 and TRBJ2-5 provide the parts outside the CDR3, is DVKVTQSSRYLVKRTGEKVFLECVQDMDHENMFWYRQDPGLGLRLIYFSYDVKMKEKGDIPEGYSVSREKKERFSLILESASTNQTSMYLCASSSRNQETQYFGPGTRLLVL.